This T cell receptor (beta chain) was observed in a study of identical twins. Findings and caveats of the study: Because invariant MAIT and iNKT cells could be present, zero-insertion analyses could be partly confounded. Researchers reported excess low generation probability among twin-shared out-of-frame alpha sequences.

This CDR3 has 14 residues. CDR1 and CDR2 from the germline V gene are MDHEN and SYDVKM. The V and J ends lost 6 bases and 2 bases, in that order; junction bases with no gene match: 3. This clonotype was seen a handful of times. Its antigen remains unidentified. TCRdb re-analysed the 5' RACE reads in MiXCR, keeping a single row per CDR3 protein. The top ten hold around 7.2% of the sample, which has approximately 350,000 distinct CDR3 sequences, 9% to 15% seen once. Separately, the same data were catalogued under a study of yellow fever vaccine responses in identical twins.

The specimen sequenced was CD8+ T cells sorted from blood. The V and J genes are TRBV28 and TRBJ2-1, with 8 bases lining up with TRBD1. The TCR originated in a woman aged 18 to 35 in good health. CDR3 amino acids: CASRPDRAYNEQFF. CDR3 coding DNA: TGTGCCAGCAGACCGGACAGGGCCTACAATGAGCAGTTCTTC.